This T cell receptor (beta chain) was sequenced for a study of glioma-infiltrating T cells after dendritic cell vaccination. Study overall: Between the early 2000s and the early 2010s, patients got autologous tumor lysate-pulsed dendritic cell vaccines.

Germline V CDR1 and CDR2: SGHNT, YYREEE (reference sequence). This CDR3 comprises 16 residues. V lost 5 bases and J lost 5, with 19 bases in between. This table comes from immunoSEQ multiplex PCR, and its TCRdb copy is limited to in-frame clones, with some not included. Of roughly 98,000 clones listed, 86% are singletons. This rearrangement joins TRBV5-4 to TRBJ2-2; weak D call: TRBD2 (5 bases). The TCR was taken from a human donor with glioblastoma. Sequenced material: blood, taken before dendritic cell vaccination. CDR3 DNA sequence: TGTGCCAGCAGTTTTGGCCGGCCCACGGGGACCGGGGAGCTGTTTTTT. Translated, it gives CASSFGRPTGTGELFF.